Given below is one T cell receptor beta chain in context. The antigen remains undetermined. The sample belongs to a study of graft-versus-host responses after intestinal transplantation. Overall study context: Anti-thymocyte globulin induction preceded three to four years of tacrolimus and steroid maintenance in all recipients.

Clones were sequenced by immunoSEQ multiplex PCR, and TCRdb holds only the in-frame ones, with some missing. The profile covers roughly 3,300 clones, with under 95% appearing a single time and approximately 4.2% taken by the ten largest. General study points: Individuals carrying graft-donor T cell macrochimerism showed high graft-versus-host to host-versus-graft clonal ratios in allografts. Marrow from the recipient contained GvH clones, some of which had appeared first in ileum or blood. Early post-transplant HvG declines showed an association with peak circulating GvH clone levels.

This sequence was found in a human patient who received an intestinal transplant, so some T cells may come from the graft donor. The starting material was bone marrow, obtained more than 350 days after transplant.

The CDR3 here is CASSGRQETQYF. The CDR3, as DNA: TGTGCCAGCAGTGGGCGGCAAGAGACCCAGTACTTC. The V call is TRBV2, the J call TRBJ2-5; D is uncertain. The germline V gene has CDR1 SNHLY and CDR2 FYNNEI. CDR3 length: 12 amino acids. The germline V and J ends were trimmed by 4 bases and 2 bases, with 5 bases remaining between them. Based on the CDR3 plus reference TRBV2 and TRBJ2-5, the full variable domain is EPEVTQTPSHQVTQMGQEVILRCVPISNHLYFYWYRQILGQKVEFLVSFYNNEISEKSEIFDDQFSVERPDGSNFTLKIRSTKLEDSAMYFCASSGRQETQYFGPGTRLLVL.